The rows below give T cell receptor beta chains drawn from one sample of a study of CD8 T cells in ankylosing spondylitis. Via MiXCR, TCRdb re-called the 5' RACE reads, giving one row per CDR3 protein. The sample holds 800,000 to 900,000 distinct CDR3 sequences, about 11% seen once. Sequencing input: blood, either unsorted or a sorted T cell fraction (not recorded which). The receptors come from a male donor with ankylosing spondylitis. Both conserved end residues are part of each CDR3. D genes are given only for firm matches. A clone size is listed for some rows: how often the clone was seen (once, few, many), or a class if it is expanded.

15	-	TRBV7-6	many	TRBJ2-1	TGTGCCAGCAGCTTATATAACACCGCGAACAATGAGCAGTTCTTC	CASSLYNTANNEQFF
12	-	TRBV20-1	many	TRBJ1-1	TGCAGTGCAAGTCGCAGGGGCGCGGTAGCTTTCTTT	CSASRRGAVAFF
16	-	TRBV6-5	many	TRBJ2-1	TGTGCCAGCAGTTACTTCCCCCTTAAAACTAGGAATGAGCAGTTCTTC	CASSYFPLKTRNEQFF
13	-	TRBV20-1	-	TRBJ2-7	TGCAGTGCTAGAGGAGGGGTGAGGGACGAGCAGTACTTC	CSARGGVRDEQYF
14	TRBD1	TRBV7-2	-	TRBJ2-5	TGTGCCAGCAGCAGGGACAGGGGGCGGGAGACCCAGTACTTC	CASSRDRGRETQYF
15	-	TRBV5-1	-	TRBJ1-1	TGCGCCAGCAGCTTTAGCGGGGGCGCGAGTACTGAAGCTTTCTTT	CASSFSGGASTEAFF
16	-	TRBV10-3	-	TRBJ2-6	TGTGCCATCAGTGAGTCTGTGGGCGCTGGGGCCAACGTCCTGACTTTC	CAISESVGAGANVLTF
16	-	TRBV7-9	-	TRBJ1-1	TGTGCCAGCAGCTTTCGTTTGGGGGGGCGAAACACTGAAGCTTTCTTT	CASSFRLGGRNTEAFF
13	TRBD2	TRBV29-1	few	TRBJ2-3	TGCAGCGTCAGGGAGCGGGGGACAGATACGCAGTATTTT	CSVRERGTDTQYF
14	-	TRBV5-1	-	TRBJ2-3	TGCGCCAGCAGCTTCCGGCCTCCGTTGGATACGCAGTATTTT	CASSFRPPLDTQYF
15	TRBD2	TRBV20-1	-	TRBJ2-7	TGCAGTGCTAGAGATCCTCGACTAGCGGACTACGAGCAGTACTTC	CSARDPRLADYEQYF
14	-	TRBV7-2	-	TRBJ2-7	TGTGCCAGCAGCTTAGGGCCGGGGGACTACGAGCAGTACTTC	CASSLGPGDYEQYF
15	TRBD2	TRBV20-1	-	TRBJ2-3	TGCAGTGCGAGCAAGCGGGAGGAATACACAGATACGCAGTATTTT	CSASKREEYTDTQYF
18	-	TRBV5-1	-	TRBJ2-6	TGCGCCAGCAGCTTGGGCCTCGGGGTGAGGTCTGGGGCCAACGTCCTGACTTTC	CASSLGLGVRSGANVLTF
14	-	TRBV6-5	-	TRBJ2-4	TGTGCCAGCAGTTACTACCGACAGGGAGGCATTCAGTACTTC	CASSYYRQGGIQYF
13	-	TRBV29-1	-	TRBJ1-1	TGCAAGGGGGGGGGGGCGGCGAACACTGAAGCTTTCTTT	CKGGGAANTEAFF
15	-	TRBV4-3	-	TRBJ2-3	TGCGCCAGCAGCCAGCGGGATCCTAGCACAGATACGCAGTATTTT	CASSQRDPSTDTQYF
13	-	TRBV11-3	-	TRBJ2-7	TGTGCCAGCAGCTTAGATTTTGCCTACGAGCAGTACTTC	CASSLDFAYEQYF
12	-	TRBV6-2/TRBV6-3	many	TRBJ2-2	TGTGCCAGCAGTTGGTACACCGGGGAGCTGTTTTTT	CASSWYTGELFF
14	TRBD1	TRBV20-1	many	TRBJ1-2	TGCAGTGCTAGACCCATGGACAGGGACTATGGCTACACCTTC	CSARPMDRDYGYTF
16	TRBD2	TRBV7-6	few	TRBJ2-3	TGTGCCAGCAGCTTTAGGACTAGCTCTAGCACAGATACGCAGTATTTT	CASSFRTSSSTDTQYF
17	TRBD1	TRBV5-1	few	TRBJ2-2	TGCGCCAGCAGCTTGGAAGGACAGGTTTATGGCACCGGGGAGCTGTTTTTT	CASSLEGQVYGTGELFF
13	-	TRBV7-2	many	TRBJ2-7	TGTGCCAGCAGCTCGAACCCCTCCTACGAGCAGTACTTC	CASSSNPSYEQYF
16	-	TRBV4-2	-	TRBJ2-3	TGTGCCAGCAGCCAAGCCCCCCATGTCAGGAGTGATACGCAGTATTTT	CASSQAPHVRSDTQYF
15	-	TRBV7-9	-	TRBJ2-7	TGTGCCAGCAGCTTACTCCGACAGAAGCCCTACGAGCAGTACTTC	CASSLLRQKPYEQYF
15	-	TRBV6-5	-	TRBJ1-3	TGTGCCAGCAGTTACCAGACAGAAGTAGGAAACACCATATATTTT	CASSYQTEVGNTIYF
14	TRBD1	TRBV20-1	many	TRBJ1-3	TGCAGTGCTAGAGAGGGACAGTCTGGAAACACCATATATTTT	CSAREGQSGNTIYF
15	TRBD2	TRBV20-1	few	TRBJ2-3	TGCAGTGCTAGACTAGCGGGGGCTGGTCGTGGTACGCAGTATTTT	CSARLAGAGRGTQYF
14	-	TRBV6-2/TRBV6-3	-	TRBJ2-1	TGTGCCAGCAGTTACTCGAACCATCTGGCGGTAAGGTTCTTC	CASSYSNHLAVRFF
14	-	TRBV20-1	-	TRBJ2-6	TGCAGTGCCCCGCCCTTTTCTGGAGCCAACGTCCTGACTTTC	CSAPPFSGANVLTF
16	TRBD2	TRBV12-3/TRBV12-4	few	TRBJ2-7	TGTGCCAGCAGCAGGGGATCGACTAGCGGTGTGTACGAGCAGTACTTC	CASSRGSTSGVYEQYF
16	TRBD2	TRBV2	-	TRBJ2-7	TGTGCCAGCAGTGACATTAGAACTAGCGGAAATTACGAGCAGTACTTC	CASSDIRTSGNYEQYF
14	-	TRBV5-8	few	TRBJ2-5	TGTGCCAGCAGCATCCGGGACTTCGGGGAGACCCAGTACTTC	CASSIRDFGETQYF
13	TRBD1	TRBV27	-	TRBJ2-7	TGTGCCAGCAGATACAGGGGGATGCACGAGCAGTACTTC	CASRYRGMHEQYF
14	-	TRBV20-1	-	TRBJ1-6	TGCAGTGCTTCCCTGGGACGCCATAATTCACCCCTCCACTTT	CSASLGRHNSPLHF
16	-	TRBV5-6	-	TRBJ2-6	TGTGCCAGCAGCTTATATGGGGCGTCTGGGGCCAACGTCCTGACTTTC	CASSLYGASGANVLTF
15	-	TRBV5-6	few	TRBJ2-5	TGTGCCAGCAGCTCCCCACGCATGGACAGTACGAGGGAATACTTC	CASSSPRMDSTREYF
15	-	TRBV27	few	TRBJ2-3	TGTGCCAGCAGTTCCCCGACAGAAGTTCATCATACGCAGTATTTT	CASSSPTEVHHTQYF
12	-	TRBV20-1	-	TRBJ2-5	TGCAGTGCTAGATTCAGGGTGGAGACCCAGTACTTC	CSARFRVETQYF
14	-	TRBV4-2	many	TRBJ2-5	TGTGCCAGCAGCCCCGTGACGGAACTTGAGACCCAGTACTTC	CASSPVTELETQYF
14	TRBD1	TRBV3-1	few	TRBJ2-3	TGTGCCAGCAGCGACAGGGGGCACACAGATACGCAGTATTTT	CASSDRGHTDTQYF
14	-	TRBV12-3/TRBV12-4	many	TRBJ1-5	TGTGCCAGCAGCCCTAGGACAGCGTCGCAGCCCCAGCATTTT	CASSPRTASQPQHF
13	-	TRBV5-6	few	TRBJ2-1	TGTGCCAGCAGCCGCTCAGGGATCGATGAGCAGTTCTTC	CASSRSGIDEQFF
14	TRBD1	TRBV14	few	TRBJ2-5	TGTGCCAGCAGCTACAGGGGTACCCAAGAGACCCAGTACTTC	CASSYRGTQETQYF
13	-	TRBV20-1	-	TRBJ2-1	TGCAGTGCTAGACCTGTTTCCTACAATGAGCAGTTCTTC	CSARPVSYNEQFF
15	-	TRBV7-2	few	TRBJ2-7	TGTGCCAGCAGCCCCGGCCCAGGAGACGCCTACGAGCAGTACTTC	CASSPGPGDAYEQYF
14	TRBD2	TRBV12-3/TRBV12-4	-	TRBJ2-3	TGTGCCAGCAGTTCTAGCGGGAGTACAAATACGCAGTATTTT	CASSSSGSTNTQYF
12	-	TRBV29-1	-	TRBJ1-1	TGCAGCGTTGGTCCCGAGGAGACTGAAGCTTTCTTT	CSVGPEETEAFF
13	-	TRBV5-5	-	TRBJ2-5	TGTGCCAGCCGAAAGTCGCCCCAAGAGACCCAGTACTTC	CASRKSPQETQYF
17	TRBD2	TRBV20-1	-	TRBJ2-3	TGCAGTGCTAGAGTTCCGGGACTAGCGGGGAGGATAGATACGCAGTATTTT	CSARVPGLAGRIDTQYF
14	-	TRBV6-5	few	TRBJ1-3	TGTGCCAGCAGTTACTCAGACTTTGGAAACACCATATATTTT	CASSYSDFGNTIYF